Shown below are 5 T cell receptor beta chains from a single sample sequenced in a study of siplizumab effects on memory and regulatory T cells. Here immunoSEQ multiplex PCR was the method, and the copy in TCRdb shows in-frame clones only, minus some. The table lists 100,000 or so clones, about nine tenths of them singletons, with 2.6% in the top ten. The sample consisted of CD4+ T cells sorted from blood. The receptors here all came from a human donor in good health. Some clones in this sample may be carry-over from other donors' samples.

CDR3 region: CASSLTGANEQFF. CDR3 coding DNA: TGTGCCAGCAGCTTAACGGGGGCCAATGAGCAGTTCTTC. The J gene is TRBJ2-1, the V gene TRBV7-3; TRBD1 might be the D (6 bases). V lost 0 bases to trimming and J lost 6 bases, with 6 bases between them. In germline, CDR1 is SGHTA, CDR2 FQGTGA. The CDR3 length is 13 residues.

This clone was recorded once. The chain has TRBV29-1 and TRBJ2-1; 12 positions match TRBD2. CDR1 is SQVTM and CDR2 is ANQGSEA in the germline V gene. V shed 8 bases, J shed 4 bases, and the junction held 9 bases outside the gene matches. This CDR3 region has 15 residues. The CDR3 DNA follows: TGCAGCTCGCGGACTAGCGGGGATGTTTACAATGAGCAGTTCTTC. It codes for CSSRTSGDVYNEQFF.

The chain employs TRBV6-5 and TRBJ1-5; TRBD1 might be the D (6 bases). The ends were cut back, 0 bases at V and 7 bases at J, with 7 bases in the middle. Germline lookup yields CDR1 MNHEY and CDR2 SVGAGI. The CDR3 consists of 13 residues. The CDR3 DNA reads TGTGCCAGCAGTTACTCGAGGGGGCAGCCCCAGCATTTT. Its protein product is CASSYSRGQPQHF.

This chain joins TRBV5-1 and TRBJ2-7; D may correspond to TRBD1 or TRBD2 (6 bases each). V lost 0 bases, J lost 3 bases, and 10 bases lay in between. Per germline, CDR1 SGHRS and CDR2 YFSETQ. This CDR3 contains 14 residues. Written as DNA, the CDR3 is TGCGCCAGCAGCTTGGAGGGGGACTTCTACGAGCAGTACTTC. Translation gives CASSLEGDFYEQYF.

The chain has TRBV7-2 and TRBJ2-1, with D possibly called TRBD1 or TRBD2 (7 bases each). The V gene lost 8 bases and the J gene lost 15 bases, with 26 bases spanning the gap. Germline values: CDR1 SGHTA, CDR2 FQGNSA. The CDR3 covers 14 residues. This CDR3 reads CASGRDSGAGGGFF. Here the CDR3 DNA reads TGTGCCAGCGGGAGGGACAGCGGAGCGGGTGGGGGGTTCTTC.